One and the same sample provided the 32 T cell receptor beta chains below, sequenced in a study of type 1 and type 2 diabetes patients. The PCR template was genomic DNA. The TCR beta CDR3 region was amplified using 30 forward and 13 reverse primers. TCRdb reprocessed the multiplex PCR reads via MiXCR and lists one record per CDR3 protein. Of 280,000 or so distinct CDR3 sequences listed, roughly 48% were seen once; the top ten hold around 13%. Input material: peripheral blood mononuclear cells (PBMCs). The receptors were sampled from a man between 18 and 35 years old with type 2 diabetes.

This clonotype was seen at least ten times. V gene TRBV19 combines with J gene TRBJ1-2, with TRBD1 as a possible D gene (6 bases). CDR3 size: 13 residues. CDR1 is LNHDA, CDR2 SQIVND, per germline (reference sequence). Trimming shortened V by 3 bases and J by 3 bases, and 8 bases separated the two germline ends. CDR3 sequence: CASSMAGDYGYTF. The CDR3 nucleotides read TGTGCCAGTAGTATGGCAGGGGACTATGGCTACACCTTC. Supplemented by reference TRBV19 and TRBJ1-2, the full variable domain reads DGGITQSPKYLFRKEGQNVTLSCEQNLNHDAMYWYRQDPGQGLRLIYYSQIVNDFQKGDIAEGYSVSREKKESFPLTVTSAQKNPTAFYLCASSMAGDYGYTFGSGTRLTVV.

In its sample, this clonotype was seen many times. This chain links TRBV30 with TRBJ1-2, with unresolved D. The CDR3 consists of 11 residues. V was shortened by 1 base and J by 3 bases, with 3 bases between the two germline ends. Germline CDR1 and CDR2: GTSNPN and SVGIG (reference sequence). The CDR3 DNA follows: TGTGCCTGGAGTGAGGACTATGGCTACACCTTC. Amino acid sequence: CAWSEDYGYTF.

The chain has TRBV28 and TRBJ1-5; 8 bases agree with TRBD1. The CDR3 contains 17 residues. CDR1 is MDHEN and CDR2 is SYDVKM in the germline V gene. Trimming at V came to 6 bases and at J to 3 bases, leaving 13 bases not matched to a gene. The CDR3, as DNA: TGTGCCAGCAGCTGGACCGTGAGGACAGGGCACAATCAGCCCCAGCATTTT. It specifies CASSWTVRTGHNQPQHF.

V and J are TRBV2 and TRBJ2-3; possibly TRBD2 for D (5 bases). V gave up 1 base and J gave up 6 bases, with 20 bases separating them. There are 17 residues in the CDR3. Germline V gene lookup returns CDR1 SNHLY and CDR2 FYNNEI. The CDR3 loop is CASSEEGPGIGVDTQYF. CDR3 bases: TGTGCCAGCAGTGAAGAAGGCCCCGGGATAGGAGTCGATACGCAGTATTTT.

CDR3 sequence: CASSSPGWAATGELFF. The CDR3 nucleotides read TGTGCCAGCAGTAGCCCCGGTTGGGCGGCCACCGGGGAGCTGTTTTTT. V is TRBV12-3 or TRBV12-4 and J is TRBJ2-2; D uncertain. The V and J ends lost 5 bases and 4 bases respectively, with 17 bases between them. This CDR3 has 16 residues.

The sample holds a few counts of this clonotype. The chain is built from TRBV19 and TRBJ2-2; unclear D gene. The CDR3 totals 17 residues. Germline values: CDR1 LNHDA, CDR2 SQIVND (reference sequence). V lost 7 bases and J lost 0, with 18 bases in between. CDR3 sequence: CASKPRAASANTGELFF. CDR3 nucleotide sequence: TGTGCCAGTAAACCCCGGGCAGCAAGCGCGAACACCGGGGAGCTGTTTTTT. Combining the CDR3 with reference TRBV19 and TRBJ2-2 gives the whole variable domain DGGITQSPKYLFRKEGQNVTLSCEQNLNHDAMYWYRQDPGQGLRLIYYSQIVNDFQKGDIAEGYSVSREKKESFPLTVTSAQKNPTAFYLCASKPRAASANTGELFFGEGSRLTVL.

This clonotype was counted only a few times. The gene calls are TRBV7-2 and TRBJ2-7; 13 bases are shared with TRBD2. The germline V gene encodes CDR1 SGHTA and CDR2 FQGNSA. This CDR3 comprises 17 residues. With 4 bases clipped from V and 0 bases from J, the junction kept 6 bases outside the gene matches. The CDR3 DNA sequence: TGTGCCAGCAGCTCCAGACTAGCGGGAGGTCTCTCCTACGAGCAGTACTTC. Translation gives CASSSRLAGGLSYEQYF.

This chain connects TRBV14 to TRBJ2-5; no definite D call. The J call may be mistaken, given a closer DNA end match to TRBJ2-7. Looked up from germline, CDR1 is SGHDN and CDR2 is FVKESK. CDR3 length equals 13 residues. The CDR3 reads CASSLSRGFEQYF. CDR3 coding DNA: TGTGCCAGCAGCTTAAGCAGAGGATTCGAGCAGTACTTC.

The chain is built from TRBV30 and TRBJ1-3; 8 bases align to TRBD1. CDR3 length: 15 residues. Germline V gene data show CDR1 as GTSNPN and CDR2 as SVGIG (reference sequence). V dropped 8 bases and J dropped 4; count of bases not matched to a gene: 13. CDR3 sequence reads: CASNPDRESGNTIYF. The DNA for the CDR3 is TGTGCCAGTAACCCGGACAGGGAATCGGGAAACACCATATATTTT. Using reference TRBV30 and TRBJ1-3 for the parts outside the CDR3, the full variable domain is SQTIHQWPATLVQPVGSPLSLECTVEGTSNPNLYWYRQAAGRGLQLLFYSVGIGQISSEVPQNLSASRPQDRQFILSSKKLLLSDSGFYLCASNPDRESGNTIYFGEGSWLTVV.

Comments on this clonotype: Germline is not matched at one junction end, which may reflect a read error. The rearrangement uses TRBV4-1 and TRBJ1-6; no reliable D call. Germline CDR1 reads MGHRA; CDR2 reads YSYEKL. This CDR3 is 14 amino acids long. As DNA, the CDR3 is TGTGCCAGTAGTATCGACATAACTAATTCACCCCTCCACTTT. Translation gives CASSIDITNSPLHF.

This clonotype has just a few counts. This chain connects TRBV6-5 to TRBJ2-7; 7 positions match TRBD1. Germline V gene lookup returns CDR1 MNHEY and CDR2 SVGAGI. The CDR3 runs 15 residues. With 0 bases clipped from V and 1 base from J, the junction kept 3 bases outside the gene matches. CDR3 DNA sequence: TGTGCCAGCAGTTACTCTTTGGGACAGTCCTACGAGCAGTACTTC. Translating it yields CASSYSLGQSYEQYF.

This clonotype was recorded many times. The V gene is TRBV10-3, the J gene TRBJ2-7; no reliable D call. V lost 4 bases, J lost 3 bases, and 19 bases lay in between. Germline lookup yields CDR1 ENHRY and CDR2 SYGVKD. This CDR3 is built from 16 residues. CDR3: CAISAAGDLLVYEQYF. DNA of the CDR3: TGTGCCATCAGTGCGGCAGGCGACCTTTTGGTCTACGAGCAGTACTTC.

V gene TRBV27 combines with J gene TRBJ2-7; 7 positions match TRBD2. Germline V lookup: CDR1 MNHEY, CDR2 SMNVEV (reference sequence). V shed 5 bases and J 7 bases; nucleotides not matched to a gene: 5. The CDR3 has 12 amino acids. In DNA, the CDR3 is TGTGCCAGCAGTGACCAGGGAGGGGAGCAGTACTTC. Its protein product is CASSDQGGEQYF.

This clonotype was seen a few times. V is TRBV2 and J is TRBJ1-5; D remains unclear. V was cut by 5 bases and J by 5 bases, with 10 bases left in between. Germline V gene data show CDR1 as SNHLY and CDR2 as FYNNEI. The CDR3 runs to 13 residues. CDR3 sequence: CASSYDRYQPQHF. CDR3 nucleotide sequence: TGTGCCAGCAGTTACGACCGATATCAGCCCCAGCATTTT.

The V and J genes are TRBV20-1 and TRBJ1-2; D is ambiguous. Between the trimmed V and J ends, which lost 3 bases and 3 bases, there was a span of 8 bases. Germline loops: CDR1 DFQATT, CDR2 SNEGSKA (reference sequence). This CDR3 has 12 amino acids. CDR3 loop: CSASQTHYGYTF. The CDR3 DNA follows: TGCAGTGCTAGTCAGACTCACTATGGCTACACCTTC.

This clonotype came up once. The V gene is TRBV27, the J gene TRBJ1-1; D gene unclear. Trimming pared 6 bases from V and 3 bases from J, leaving 14 bases between. Germline CDR1 MNHEY, CDR2 SMNVEV (reference sequence). The CDR3 length is 14 residues. The CDR3 DNA reads as TGTGCCAGCAGCTGGGAGTGGTCGGACACTGAAGCTTTCTTT. Its translation: CASSWEWSDTEAFF.

With regard to this clonotype: A junction end diverges from the germline sequence, so it may reflect a read error. The chain combines TRBV12-3 or TRBV12-4 with TRBJ1-2; D is uncertain. The CDR3 totals 14 residues. The CDR3 nucleotides read TGTGCCAGCGCCTTGGGGAGTTGGAACTATGACTACACCTTC. It translates to CASALGSWNYDYTF.

The V and J genes are TRBV24-1 and TRBJ2-5; 8 nucleotides align to TRBD1. The CDR3 contains 17 residues. V was clipped by 1 base and J by 3 bases; unmatched bases: 9. Germline-derived CDR1 and CDR2 are KGHDR and SFDVKD. In DNA, the CDR3 is TGTGCCACCAGTGATTTACGTTCGGCGACAGGGGAAGAGACCCAGTACTTC. As protein: CATSDLRSATGEETQYF.

The chain combines TRBV2 with TRBJ2-7; D perhaps matches TRBD1 (6 bases). The V gene's germline CDR1 is SNHLY and CDR2 FYNNEI. CDR3 length: 14 amino acids. V lost 5 bases and J lost 3, with 14 bases in between. CDR3 DNA sequence: TGTGCCAGCAGTTCGTCTCGGGACATCTACGAGCAGTACTTC. The encoded protein is CASSSSRDIYEQYF. Variable domain in full (rest from reference TRBV2 and TRBJ2-7): EPEVTQTPSHQVTQMGQEVILRCVPISNHLYFYWYRQILGQKVEFLVSFYNNEISEKSEIFDDQFSVERPDGSNFTLKIRSTKLEDSAMYFCASSSSRDIYEQYFGPGTRLTVT.

This chain connects TRBV27 to TRBJ2-7; D call uncertain. CDR1 MNHEY and CDR2 SMNVEV come from the germline V gene (reference sequence). The V end lost 6 bases, the J end lost 6 bases, and 6 bases lay between the germline ends. There are 10 residues in the CDR3. CDR3 in DNA: TGTGCCAGCAGCTCTATCGAGCAGTACTTC. This codes for CASSSIEQYF.

The V and J genes are TRBV5-8 and TRBJ1-6; D possibly corresponds to TRBD1 (5 bases). Per the germline V gene, CDR1 is SGHTS and CDR2 is YDEGEE. The CDR3 runs 15 residues. V lost 2 bases and J lost 10, with 16 bases in between. This CDR3 reads CASSFARGARSPLHF. As DNA, the CDR3 is TGTGCCAGCAGCTTTGCGAGGGGAGCGCGGTCACCCCTCCACTTT.

This chain joins TRBV7-2 and TRBJ2-1; D remains unclear. The CDR3 loop spans 12 amino acids. CDR1 and CDR2 from the germline V gene are SGHTA and FQGNSA. Trimming removed 2 bases from V and 8 bases from J, with 7 bases in between. The CDR3 DNA reads as TGTGCCAGCAGCTTATTATTCGATGAGCAGTTCTTC. Amino acid sequence: CASSLLFDEQFF.

The chain uses TRBV7-3 and TRBJ1-4, with D hard to call. The CDR3 runs 13 residues. Trimming removed 5 bases at V and 4 bases at J, with 8 bases between. Looked up from germline, CDR1 is SGHTA and CDR2 is FQGTGA. The CDR3, as DNA: TGTGCCAGCAGCGGCGAACTTAATGAAAAACTGTTTTTT. Its protein is CASSGELNEKLFF.

The V call is TRBV5-1, the J call TRBJ2-7; D is unclear. CDR1 and CDR2 from the germline V gene are SGHRS and YFSETQ. Trimming stripped 1 base from V and 6 bases from J, with 11 bases between. The CDR3 is 13 amino acids. For the CDR3, the DNA is TGCGCCAGCAGCTTGAACAAACGCGCCGAGCAGTACTTC. It translates to CASSLNKRAEQYF. The full variable domain, in which reference TRBV5-1 and TRBJ2-7 provide the parts outside the CDR3, is KAGVTQTPRYLIKTRGQQVTLSCSPISGHRSVSWYQQTPGQGLQFLFEYFSETQRNKGNFPGRFSGRQFSNSRSEMNVSTLELGDSALYLCASSLNKRAEQYFGPGTRLTVT.

The sample holds a few counts of this clonotype. The chain is built from TRBV4-3 and TRBJ1-1, with D unresolved. Trimming shortened V by 0 bases and J by 8 bases, and 13 bases separated the two germline ends. This CDR3 has 14 amino acids. Germline-derived CDR1 and CDR2 are LGHNA and YSLEER. The CDR3 is CASSQDRGLPEAFF. The CDR3 bases are TGCGCCAGCAGCCAAGATCGTGGGCTTCCAGAAGCTTTCTTT.

The V call is TRBV10-3, the J call TRBJ2-3; no clear D. Germline V CDR1 and CDR2: ENHRY, SYGVKD. The CDR3 has 14 amino acids. V was trimmed by 4 bases and J by 5 bases, leaving 13 bases between them. DNA of the CDR3: TGTGCCATCAGTGTAACCCAAACCGGAGATACGCAGTATTTT. Its protein product is CAISVTQTGDTQYF.

The CDR3 sequence: CASSESGGNHYNEQFF. CDR3 nucleotides: TGTGCCAGCAGTGAATCGGGAGGGAACCACTACAATGAGCAGTTCTTC. The genes are TRBV25-1 and TRBJ2-1; TRBD2 matches at 8 bases. The CDR3 has 16 residues. J gave up 3 bases and V 1 base, and 5 bases lay outside the gene matches. Germline V gene data show CDR1 as MGHDK and CDR2 as SYGVNS.

The chain links TRBV2 to TRBJ2-7; D could derive from TRBD1 or TRBD2 (5 bases each). Germline CDR1 and CDR2: SNHLY and FYNNEI. This CDR3 has 15 residues. The V gene lost 3 bases and the J gene lost 4 bases, with 16 bases spanning the gap. CDR3 amino acids: CASSDRDQGSYEQYF. Here the CDR3 DNA reads TGTGCCAGCAGTGACAGGGACCAAGGTTCTTACGAGCAGTACTTC.

This chain uses TRBV15 with TRBJ2-5, with D perhaps TRBD2 (5 bases). V lost 10 bases to trimming and J lost 3 bases, with 21 bases between them. Germline V gene data show CDR1 as LNHNV and CDR2 as YYDKDF (reference sequence). There are 15 residues in the CDR3. This CDR3 reads CASSPPGSPEETQYF. Written as DNA, the CDR3 is TGTGCCAGCTCACCTCCGGGGAGTCCCGAAGAGACCCAGTACTTC.

The V and J genes are TRBV7-6 and TRBJ2-1; D unresolved. This CDR3 has 15 amino acids. Trimming cost V 2 bases and J 2 bases, with 10 bases left between them. Germline V gene data show CDR1 as SGHVS and CDR2 as FNYEAQ. The DNA for the CDR3 is TGTGCCAGCAGCTTATCCGAACTGGCCTACAATGAGCAGTTCTTC. This sequence encodes CASSLSELAYNEQFF.

The chain employs TRBV2 and TRBJ2-5, with TRBD1 identical over 7 bases. This CDR3 comprises 14 residues. Germline assignment: CDR1 SNHLY and CDR2 FYNNEI. J gave up 3 bases and V 6 bases, and 7 bases lay outside the gene matches. The CDR3 sequence: CASSVRDRKETQYF. CDR3 bases: TGTGCCAGCAGCGTACGGGACAGAAAAGAGACCCAGTACTTC.

This clonotype has just a few counts. CDR3 region: CSARRDSGSPDTQYF. In DNA, the CDR3 is TGCAGTGCACGCCGGGATAGCGGGAGCCCAGATACGCAGTATTTT. V usage is TRBV20-1 and J usage is TRBJ2-3; 9 bases match TRBD2. With 6 bases clipped from V and 4 bases from J, the junction kept 11 bases outside the gene matches. The CDR3 length is 15 residues. Germline lookup yields CDR1 DFQATT and CDR2 SNEGSKA (reference sequence).